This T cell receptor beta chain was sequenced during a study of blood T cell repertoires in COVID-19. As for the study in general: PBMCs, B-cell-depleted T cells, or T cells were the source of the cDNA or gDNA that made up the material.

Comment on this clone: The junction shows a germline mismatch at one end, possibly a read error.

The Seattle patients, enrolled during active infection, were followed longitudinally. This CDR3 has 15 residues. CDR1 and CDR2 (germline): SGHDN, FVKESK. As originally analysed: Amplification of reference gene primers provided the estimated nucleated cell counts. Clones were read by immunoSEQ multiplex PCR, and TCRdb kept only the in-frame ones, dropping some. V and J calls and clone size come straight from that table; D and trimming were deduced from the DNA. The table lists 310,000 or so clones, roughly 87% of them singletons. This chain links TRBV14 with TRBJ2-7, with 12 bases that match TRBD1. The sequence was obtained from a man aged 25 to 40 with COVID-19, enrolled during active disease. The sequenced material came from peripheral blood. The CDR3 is CASTQGTGGFYEQYF. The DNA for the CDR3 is TGTGCCAGCACCCAAGGGACAGGGGGCTTCTACGAGCAGTACTTC.